Listed below are T cell receptor beta chains from one sample, sequenced in a study of T cell changes during pregnancy in multiple sclerosis. Some clones are missing from TCRdb's copy, which holds only in-frame ones; the method was immunoSEQ multiplex PCR. Here the sample spans about 59,000 clones, 93% being singletons. The sample was CD8+ T cells from peripheral blood mononuclear cells, taken in the third trimester of pregnancy. The source of these receptors is a female donor with multiple sclerosis, enrolled in a pregnancy study. CDR3s include the opening cysteine and the closing phenylalanine or tryptophan. The D gene is left open where the match is weak.

>14|TRBJ2-3|NA|TRBV30
CAWRRSGYIDTQYF
TGTGCCTGGAGGAGATCAGGTTATATCGATACGCAGTATTTT
>18|TRBJ2-3|TRBD1|TRBV28
CASSLGGQGPYPQDTQYF
TGTGCCAGCAGTTTGGGAGGACAGGGGCCCTACCCGCAGGATACGCAGTATTTT
>16|TRBJ1-1|NA|TRBV14
CASSHRTGLVNTEAFF
TGTGCCAGCAGCCACCGCACAGGGTTGGTGAACACTGAAGCTTTCTTT
>16|TRBJ2-1|TRBD2|TRBV4-1
CASSQTSGSGQGEQFF
TGCGCCAGCAGCCAAACTAGCGGGAGTGGCCAGGGGGAGCAGTTCTTC
>14|TRBJ2-3|TRBD2|TRBV9
CASSGGLAKDTQYF
TGTGCCAGCAGCGGCGGACTAGCGAAGGATACGCAGTATTTT
>13|TRBJ2-1|NA|TRBV27
CASSLGLANEQFF
TGTGCCAGCAGTTTAGGGCTAGCAAATGAGCAGTTCTTC
>16|TRBJ2-3|NA|TRBV7-3
CASSLKGRGSTDTQYF
TGTGCCAGCAGCTTAAAGGGGCGGGGTAGCACAGATACGCAGTATTTT
>16|TRBJ1-2|TRBD1|TRBV25-1
CASSGPGQGAYYGYTF
TGTGCCAGCAGTGGGCCGGGACAGGGGGCTTACTATGGCTACACCTTC
>14|TRBJ1-2|NA|TRBV4-2
CASSPQGGDYGYTF
TGTGCCAGCAGCCCTCAAGGAGGGGACTATGGCTACACCTTC
>17|TRBJ2-3|TRBD1|TRBV4-3
CASSQGIRDRGADTQYF
TGCGCCAGCAGCCAAGGGATCCGGGACAGGGGTGCCGATACGCAGTATTTT